The text below deals with one T cell receptor beta chain. The repertoire was sequenced with immunoSEQ multiplex PCR; TCRdb's copy has only in-frame clones and lacks some. The sample shows around 140,000 clones, approximately 86% of them seen only once. This entry belongs to a study of blood T cell repertoires in COVID-19. This CDR3 is built from 12 residues. Trimming left V 3 bases short and J 4 bases short, with 6 bases between. The sequence derives from a woman aged 40 to 50 who had been exposed to COVID-19. Sequenced: PBMCs or T cells enriched from blood (not recorded which). The gene calls are TRBV12-3 or TRBV12-4 and TRBJ1-1; D gene unclear. The CDR3 DNA is TGTGCCAGCAGTTTGAGGCCCACTGAAGCTTTCTTT. It translates to CASSLRPTEAFF.